The T cell receptor beta chain described here comes from a study of shared clonotypes between healthy human individuals. J lost 3 bases, V lost 0 bases, and 14 bases had no gene match. The CDR3 runs to 18 residues. Per germline, CDR1 SGHRS and CDR2 YFSETQ. TCRdb's table, derived via immunoSEQ multiplex PCR, lists solely in-frame clones and lacks some. The sample lists about 1.1 million clones; 75% to 85% were seen once. The sample taken for sequencing was memory CD4+ T cells from PBMCs. The subset was: CD45RA-negative fraction. The TCR was taken from a man aged 18-30 years in good health. Some clones in this sample may be carry-over from other donors' samples. The chain is built from TRBV5-1 and TRBJ1-1; 7 bases line up with TRBD1. As DNA, the CDR3 is TGCGCCAGCAGCTTGGCCGGATGGAGGGGGCTTGTGGACACTGAAGCTTTCTTT. Encoded protein: CASSLAGWRGLVDTEAFF. The whole variable domain, filled in from reference TRBV5-1 and TRBJ1-1, reads KAGVTQTPRYLIKTRGQQVTLSCSPISGHRSVSWYQQTPGQGLQFLFEYFSETQRNKGNFPGRFSGRQFSNSRSEMNVSTLELGDSALYLCASSLAGWRGLVDTEAFFGQGTRLTVV.